One T cell receptor beta chain is described in this entry. A far larger clone is just one base off, so this is likely a read error. Trimming shortened V by 3 bases and J by 6 bases, and 12 bases separated the two germline ends. This CDR3 has 14 amino acids. Germline-derived CDR1 and CDR2 are MRHNA and SNTAGT. According to the study, TCR beta libraries were built with iRepertoire HTBI primers and CDR3-region Arm-PCR. One entry per CDR3 protein, called by TCRdb with MiXCR from the multiplex PCR reads. The sample has about 220,000 distinct CDR3 sequences, approximately 19% seen once. The data originate from a study of regulatory T cells in long-lasting Graves disease. The time point here: newly diagnosed GD, antithyroid drugs for less than 3 months. With RNA extracted from PBMCs as input, the TCR library was made. These data were also filed under a second study, of T cells in Graves' hyperthyroidism and ophthalmopathy. That publication notes: First-round RT-PCR with HTBI primers amplified the TCR CDR3 region.

The sequence was obtained from a woman in her twenties or thirties with Graves disease. The sequencing here drew on peripheral blood mononuclear cells (PBMCs), taken at new diagnosis, from a patient treated with antithyroid drugs. The chain joins TRBV6-4 to TRBJ1-5; D possibly corresponds to TRBD1 (5 bases). The CDR3, as DNA: TGTGCCAGCAGTGAGGGACTGAACAGTCAGCCCCAGCATTTT. Residues: CASSEGLNSQPQHF.